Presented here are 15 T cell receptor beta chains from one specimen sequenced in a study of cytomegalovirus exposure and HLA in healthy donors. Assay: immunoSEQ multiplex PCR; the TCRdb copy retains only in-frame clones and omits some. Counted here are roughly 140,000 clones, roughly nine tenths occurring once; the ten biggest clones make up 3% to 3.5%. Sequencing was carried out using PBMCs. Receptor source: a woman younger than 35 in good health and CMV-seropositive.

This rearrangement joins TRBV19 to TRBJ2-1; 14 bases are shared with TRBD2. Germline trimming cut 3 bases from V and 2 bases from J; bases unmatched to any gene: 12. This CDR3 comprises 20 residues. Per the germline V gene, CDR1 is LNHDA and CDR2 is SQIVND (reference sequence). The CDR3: CASSIPPTRGLAGAYNEQFF. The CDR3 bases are TGTGCCAGTAGTATCCCCCCAACAAGGGGACTAGCGGGGGCCTACAATGAGCAGTTCTTC.

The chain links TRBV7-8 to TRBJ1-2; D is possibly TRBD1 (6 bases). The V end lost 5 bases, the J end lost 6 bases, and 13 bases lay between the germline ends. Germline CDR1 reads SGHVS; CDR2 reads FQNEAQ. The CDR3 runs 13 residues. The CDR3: CASSPGDVDGYTF. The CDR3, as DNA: TGTGCCAGCAGCCCAGGGGATGTGGATGGCTACACCTTC.

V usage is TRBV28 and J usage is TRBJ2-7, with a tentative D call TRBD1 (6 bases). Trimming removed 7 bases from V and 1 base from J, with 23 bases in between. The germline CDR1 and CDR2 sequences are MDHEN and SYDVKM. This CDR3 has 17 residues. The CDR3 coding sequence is TGTGCCAGCACTCCCCACGTTCTGGGGGCAAAATCCTACGAGCAGTACTTC. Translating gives CASTPHVLGAKSYEQYF.

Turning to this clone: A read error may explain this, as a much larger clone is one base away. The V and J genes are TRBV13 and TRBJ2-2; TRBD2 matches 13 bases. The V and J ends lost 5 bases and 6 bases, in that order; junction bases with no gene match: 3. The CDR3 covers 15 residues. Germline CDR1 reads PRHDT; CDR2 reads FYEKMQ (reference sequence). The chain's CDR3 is CASSPGLAGAGELFF. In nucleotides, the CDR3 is TGTGCCAGCAGCCCCGGACTAGCGGGAGCCGGGGAGCTGTTTTTT.

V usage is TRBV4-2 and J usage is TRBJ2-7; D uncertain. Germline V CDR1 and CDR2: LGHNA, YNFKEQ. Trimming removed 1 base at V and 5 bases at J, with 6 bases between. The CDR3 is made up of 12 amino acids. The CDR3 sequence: CASSQVIHEQYF. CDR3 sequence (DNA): TGTGCCAGCAGCCAAGTAATCCACGAGCAGTACTTC.

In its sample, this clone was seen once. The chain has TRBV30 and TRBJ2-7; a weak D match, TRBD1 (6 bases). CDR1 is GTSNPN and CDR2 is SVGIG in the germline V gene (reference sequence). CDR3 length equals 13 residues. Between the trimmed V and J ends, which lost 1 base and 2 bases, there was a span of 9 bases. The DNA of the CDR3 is TGTGCCTGGAGTGCGGGACACCCCTACGAGCAGTACTTC. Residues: CAWSAGHPYEQYF. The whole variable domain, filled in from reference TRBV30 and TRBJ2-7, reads SQTIHQWPATLVQPVGSPLSLECTVEGTSNPNLYWYRQAAGRGLQLLFYSVGIGQISSEVPQNLSASRPQDRQFILSSKKLLLSDSGFYLCAWSAGHPYEQYFGPGTRLTVT.

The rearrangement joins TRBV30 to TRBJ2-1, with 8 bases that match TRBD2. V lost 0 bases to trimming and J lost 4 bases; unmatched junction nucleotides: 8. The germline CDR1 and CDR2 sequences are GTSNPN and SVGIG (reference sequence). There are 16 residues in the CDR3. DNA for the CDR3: TGTGCCTGGAGTGTACGGTCTAGCGGGCTTTACAATGAGCAGTTCTTC. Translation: CAWSVRSSGLYNEQFF. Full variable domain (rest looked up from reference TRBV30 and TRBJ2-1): SQTIHQWPATLVQPVGSPLSLECTVEGTSNPNLYWYRQAAGRGLQLLFYSVGIGQISSEVPQNLSASRPQDRQFILSSKKLLLSDSGFYLCAWSVRSSGLYNEQFFGPGTRLTVL.

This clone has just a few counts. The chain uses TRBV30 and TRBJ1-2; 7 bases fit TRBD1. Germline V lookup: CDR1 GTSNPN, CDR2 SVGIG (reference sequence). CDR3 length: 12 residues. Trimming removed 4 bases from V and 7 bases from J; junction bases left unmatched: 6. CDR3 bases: TGTGCCTGGACCCGGGACAGTGGTGGCTACACCTTC. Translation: CAWTRDSGGYTF.

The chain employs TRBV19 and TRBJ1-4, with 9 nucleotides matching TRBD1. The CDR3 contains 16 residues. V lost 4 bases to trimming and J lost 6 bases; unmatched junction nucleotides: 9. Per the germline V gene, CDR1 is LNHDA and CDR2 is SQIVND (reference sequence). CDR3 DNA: TGTGCCAGTAGTACTTGGACAGGGGCAAGGGATGAAAAACTGTTTTTT. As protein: CASSTWTGARDEKLFF. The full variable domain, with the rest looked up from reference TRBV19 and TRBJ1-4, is DGGITQSPKYLFRKEGQNVTLSCEQNLNHDAMYWYRQDPGQGLRLIYYSQIVNDFQKGDIAEGYSVSREKKESFPLTVTSAQKNPTAFYLCASSTWTGARDEKLFFGSGTQLSVL.

The CDR3 DNA sequence: TGTGCCAGCAGTCCCTGGACTAGCGGGATGGTTGAGCAGTACTTC. Translating it yields CASSPWTSGMVEQYF. This rearrangement joins TRBV27 to TRBJ2-7, with 12 bases aligning to TRBD2. The ends lost 5 bases at V and 7 bases at J; junction bases unmatched: 9. This CDR3 spans 15 amino acids. CDR1 is MNHEY, CDR2 SMNVEV, per germline (reference sequence).

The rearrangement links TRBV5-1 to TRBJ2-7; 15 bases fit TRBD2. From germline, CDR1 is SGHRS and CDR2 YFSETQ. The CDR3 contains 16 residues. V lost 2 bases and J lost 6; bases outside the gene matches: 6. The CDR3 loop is CASSFGLAGGPGEQYF. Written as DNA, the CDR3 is TGCGCCAGCAGCTTTGGACTAGCGGGAGGGCCAGGCGAGCAGTACTTC.

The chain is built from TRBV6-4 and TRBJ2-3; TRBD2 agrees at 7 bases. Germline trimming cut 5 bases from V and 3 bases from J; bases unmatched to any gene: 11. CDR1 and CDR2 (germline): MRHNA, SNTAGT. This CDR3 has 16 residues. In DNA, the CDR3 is TGTGCCAGCAGTCGTCTGGGAGGGAGTGGTACAGATACGCAGTATTTT. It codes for CASSRLGGSGTDTQYF.

The CDR3 loop is CASSHRTGGNQPQHF. Written as DNA, the CDR3 is TGCGCCAGCAGCCATCGGACAGGGGGAAATCAGCCCCAGCATTTT. The chain has TRBV4-3 and TRBJ1-5; the match to TRBD1 covers 10 bases. Germline trimming cut 3 bases from V and 4 bases from J; bases unmatched to any gene: 3. The CDR3 has 15 amino acids. Germline V gene sequence: CDR1 LGHNA, CDR2 YSLEER.

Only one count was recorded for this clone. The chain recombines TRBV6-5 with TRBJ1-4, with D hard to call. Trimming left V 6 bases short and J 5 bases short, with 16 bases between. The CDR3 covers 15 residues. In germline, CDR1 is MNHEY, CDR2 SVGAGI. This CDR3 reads CASRPRLSPNEKLFF. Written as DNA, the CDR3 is TGTGCCAGCAGACCGCGACTGTCCCCAAATGAAAAACTGTTTTTT.

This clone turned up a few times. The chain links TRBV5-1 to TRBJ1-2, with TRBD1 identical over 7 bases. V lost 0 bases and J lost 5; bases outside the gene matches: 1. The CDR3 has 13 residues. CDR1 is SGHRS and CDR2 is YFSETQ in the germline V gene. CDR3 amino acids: CASSLEGAYGYTF. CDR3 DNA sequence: TGCGCCAGCAGCTTGGAGGGGGCGTATGGCTACACCTTC.